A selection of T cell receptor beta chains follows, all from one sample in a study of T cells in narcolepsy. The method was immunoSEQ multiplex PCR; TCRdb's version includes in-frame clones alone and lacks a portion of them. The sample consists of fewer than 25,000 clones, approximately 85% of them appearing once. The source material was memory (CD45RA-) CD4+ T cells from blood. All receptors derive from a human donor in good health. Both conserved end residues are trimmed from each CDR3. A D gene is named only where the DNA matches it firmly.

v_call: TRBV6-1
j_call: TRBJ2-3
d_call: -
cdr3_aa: ASSNTDTQY

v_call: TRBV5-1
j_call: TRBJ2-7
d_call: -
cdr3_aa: ASSSNYEQY

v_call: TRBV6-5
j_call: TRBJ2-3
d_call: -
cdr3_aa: ASSYTTDTQY

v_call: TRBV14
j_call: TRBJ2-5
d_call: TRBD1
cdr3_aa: ASSQGSGGTETQY

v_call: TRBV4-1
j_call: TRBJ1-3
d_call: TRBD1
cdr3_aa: ASSATGPGNTIY

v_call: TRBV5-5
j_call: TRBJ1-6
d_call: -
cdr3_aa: ASSDTLGGANSPLH

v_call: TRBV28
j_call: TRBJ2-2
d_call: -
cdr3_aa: ASSLGQSYTGELF

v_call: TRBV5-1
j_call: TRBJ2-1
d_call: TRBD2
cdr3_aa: ASSPAGEGRAYNEQF

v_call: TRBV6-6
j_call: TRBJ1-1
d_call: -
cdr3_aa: ASSYIENTEAF

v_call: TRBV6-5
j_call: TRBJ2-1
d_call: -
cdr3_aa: ASRGPTGREQF

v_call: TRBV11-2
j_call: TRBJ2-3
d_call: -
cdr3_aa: ASSTTSSTDTQY

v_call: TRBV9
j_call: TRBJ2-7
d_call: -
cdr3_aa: ASSVEPWSSYEQY

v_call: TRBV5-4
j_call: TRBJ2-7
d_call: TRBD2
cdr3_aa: ASSSPRLAGLDEQY

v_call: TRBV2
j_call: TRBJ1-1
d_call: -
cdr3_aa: ASSVQGNTEAF

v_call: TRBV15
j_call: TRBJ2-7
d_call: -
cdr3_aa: ATSRDYGQPSLFIYEQY

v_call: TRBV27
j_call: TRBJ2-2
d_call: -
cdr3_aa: ASSINTGTGELF

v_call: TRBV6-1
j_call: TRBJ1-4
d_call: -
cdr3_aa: ASSLVATNEKLF

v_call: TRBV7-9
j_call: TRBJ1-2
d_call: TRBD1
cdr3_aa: ASSLWALPSGTGAYGYT

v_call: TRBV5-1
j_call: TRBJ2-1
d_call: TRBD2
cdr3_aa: ASSLVAGEEQQF

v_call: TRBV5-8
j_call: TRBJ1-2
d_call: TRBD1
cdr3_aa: ASSRDRANYGYT

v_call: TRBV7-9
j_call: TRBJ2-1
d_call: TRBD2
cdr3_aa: ASSSPSGTSGRAGAEQF

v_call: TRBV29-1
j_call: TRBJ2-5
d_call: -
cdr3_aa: SVEGGPGETQY

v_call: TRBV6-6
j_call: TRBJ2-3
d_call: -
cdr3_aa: ASSYGALDTDTQY

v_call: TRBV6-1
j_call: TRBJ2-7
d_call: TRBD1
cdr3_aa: ASRPTGGYEQY

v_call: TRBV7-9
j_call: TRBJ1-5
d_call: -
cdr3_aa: ASSPGSSSNQPQH

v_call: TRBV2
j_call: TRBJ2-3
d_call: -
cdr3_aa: ASSVLGDTQY

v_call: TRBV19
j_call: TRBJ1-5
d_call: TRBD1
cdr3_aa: ASRGTGSNQPQH

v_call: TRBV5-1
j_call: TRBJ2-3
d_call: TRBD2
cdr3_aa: ASRKRGDTDTQY

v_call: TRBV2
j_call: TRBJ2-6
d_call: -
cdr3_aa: ASSLASGSGANVLT

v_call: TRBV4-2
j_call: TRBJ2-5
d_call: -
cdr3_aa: ASSQVAARGETQY

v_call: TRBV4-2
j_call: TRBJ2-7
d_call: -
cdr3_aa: ASSLGEPDSEQY

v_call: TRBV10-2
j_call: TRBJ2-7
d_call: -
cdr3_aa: ASSDGLGSYEQY

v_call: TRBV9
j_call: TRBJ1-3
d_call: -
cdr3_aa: ASSVAVDAGNTIY

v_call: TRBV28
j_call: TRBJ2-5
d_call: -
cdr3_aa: ASSSSRGTRETQY

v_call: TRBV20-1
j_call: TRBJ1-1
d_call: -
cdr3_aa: SAEGGTEAF

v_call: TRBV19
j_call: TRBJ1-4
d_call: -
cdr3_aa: ASRDLNEKLF

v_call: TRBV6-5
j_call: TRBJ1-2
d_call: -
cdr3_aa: ASTRDGTGYT

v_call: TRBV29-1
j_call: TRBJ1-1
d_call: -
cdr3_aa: SAVYRENTEAF

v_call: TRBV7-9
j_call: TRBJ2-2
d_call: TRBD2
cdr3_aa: ATPGLAGAGELF

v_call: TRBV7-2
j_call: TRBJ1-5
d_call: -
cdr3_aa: ASSLALGDNQPQH

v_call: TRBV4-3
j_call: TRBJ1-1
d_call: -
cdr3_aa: ASSQDLTVSTAF

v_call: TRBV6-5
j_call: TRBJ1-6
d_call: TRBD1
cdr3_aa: ASRLGGQVTLH

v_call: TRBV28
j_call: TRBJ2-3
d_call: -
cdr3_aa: ASNDQTNADTQY

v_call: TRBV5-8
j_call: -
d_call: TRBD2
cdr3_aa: ASSYPGLADHEQY

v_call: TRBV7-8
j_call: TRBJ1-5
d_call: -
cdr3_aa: ASSFGQHNQPQH